This is a list of T cell receptor beta chains from one sample in a study of early T cells in non-severe SARS-CoV-2 infection. TCRdb reanalysed the 5' RACE reads using MiXCR and keeps one entry per CDR3 protein. The sample records approximately 73,000 distinct CDR3 sequences, about 11% being singletons. Sequenced material: whole blood. The source of these receptors is an adult who was a healthcare worker with PCR-confirmed SARS-CoV-2 infection or an uninfected control (not recorded which). Both conserved end residues are trimmed from each CDR3.

v_call: TRBV4-3; j_call: TRBJ2-5; cdr3_aa: ASSQDSGPGSTQY
v_call: TRBV14; j_call: TRBJ2-1; cdr3_aa: ASSQEGNRGTPYNEQF
v_call: TRBV29-1; j_call: TRBJ2-7; cdr3_aa: SALRGYYEQY
v_call: TRBV5-1; j_call: TRBJ2-1; cdr3_aa: ASGPGQGSYNEQF
v_call: TRBV7-8; j_call: TRBJ1-1; cdr3_aa: ASSLAGGLGEAF
v_call: TRBV4-3; j_call: TRBJ2-2; cdr3_aa: ASSQAPSGVNTGELF
v_call: TRBV30; j_call: TRBJ2-2; cdr3_aa: AWSPLTVTTGELF
v_call: TRBV27; j_call: TRBJ1-1; cdr3_aa: ASSLLMNTEAF
v_call: TRBV11-2; j_call: TRBJ2-5; cdr3_aa: ASSPTGLAGLGETQY
v_call: TRBV6-1; j_call: TRBJ2-3; cdr3_aa: ASSGYTDTQY
v_call: TRBV5-6; j_call: TRBJ1-1; cdr3_aa: ASSEWDRSEAF
v_call: TRBV12-3/TRBV12-4; j_call: TRBJ2-2; cdr3_aa: ASIQGALGTGELF
v_call: TRBV5-6; j_call: TRBJ1-2; cdr3_aa: ASSLEGRTYGYT
v_call: TRBV5-1; j_call: TRBJ1-6; cdr3_aa: ASSPGQENSPLH
v_call: TRBV14; j_call: TRBJ1-2; cdr3_aa: ASSLGQLPYYGYT
v_call: TRBV10-3; j_call: TRBJ2-3; cdr3_aa: AISEPPGETSGGLTDTQY
v_call: TRBV5-6; j_call: TRBJ2-5; cdr3_aa: ASSLAGLAQETQY
v_call: TRBV7-9; j_call: TRBJ2-2; cdr3_aa: ASSALTGVSGTGELF
v_call: TRBV20-1; j_call: TRBJ2-3; cdr3_aa: SAREYGTDTQY
v_call: TRBV20-1; j_call: TRBJ1-1; cdr3_aa: SAGQGAQNTEAF
v_call: TRBV10-3; j_call: TRBJ2-7; cdr3_aa: AIGQGDEQY
v_call: TRBV2; j_call: TRBJ1-5; cdr3_aa: ASSAGGGWQPQH
v_call: TRBV10-3; j_call: TRBJ2-3; cdr3_aa: AIRDTDTQY
v_call: TRBV5-1; j_call: TRBJ2-1; cdr3_aa: ASRVSSGLYNEQF
v_call: TRBV7-2; j_call: TRBJ2-1; cdr3_aa: ASSPDVGEQF
v_call: TRBV25-1; j_call: TRBJ1-2; cdr3_aa: ASGYRDSNYGYT
v_call: TRBV15; j_call: TRBJ2-7; cdr3_aa: ATSSGDSYEQY
v_call: TRBV4-2; j_call: TRBJ1-5; cdr3_aa: ASSQGGGGQYSNQPQH
v_call: TRBV25-1; j_call: TRBJ1-1; cdr3_aa: ASLPDGLNTEAF
v_call: TRBV6-6; j_call: TRBJ1-2; cdr3_aa: ASSRGQGDDGYT